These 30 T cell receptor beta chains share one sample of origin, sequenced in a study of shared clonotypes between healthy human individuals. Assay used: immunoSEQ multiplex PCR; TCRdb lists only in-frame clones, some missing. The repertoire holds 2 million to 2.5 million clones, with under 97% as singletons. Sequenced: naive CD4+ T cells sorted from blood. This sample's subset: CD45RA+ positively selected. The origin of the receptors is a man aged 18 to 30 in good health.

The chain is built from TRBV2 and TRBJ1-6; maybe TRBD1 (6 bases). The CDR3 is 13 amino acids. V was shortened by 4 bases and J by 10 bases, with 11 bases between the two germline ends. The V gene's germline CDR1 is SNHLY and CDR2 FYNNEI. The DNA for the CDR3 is TGTGCCAGCAGTGGGCTACAGGGCTCACCCCTCCACTTT. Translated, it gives CASSGLQGSPLHF.

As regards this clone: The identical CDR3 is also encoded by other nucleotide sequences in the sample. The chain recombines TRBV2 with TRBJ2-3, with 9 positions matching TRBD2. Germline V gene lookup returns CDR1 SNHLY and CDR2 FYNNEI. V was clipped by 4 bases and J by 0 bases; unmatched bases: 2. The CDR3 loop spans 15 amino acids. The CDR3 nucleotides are TGTGCCAGCAGTGGCAGCGGGGGGAGCACAGATACGCAGTATTTT. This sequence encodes CASSGSGGSTDTQYF.

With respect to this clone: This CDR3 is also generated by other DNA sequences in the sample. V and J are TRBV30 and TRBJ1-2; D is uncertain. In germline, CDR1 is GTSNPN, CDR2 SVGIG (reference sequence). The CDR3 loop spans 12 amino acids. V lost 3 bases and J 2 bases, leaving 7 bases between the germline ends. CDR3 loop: CAWSEANYGYTF. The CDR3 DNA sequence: TGTGCCTGGAGCGAAGCAAACTATGGCTACACCTTC.

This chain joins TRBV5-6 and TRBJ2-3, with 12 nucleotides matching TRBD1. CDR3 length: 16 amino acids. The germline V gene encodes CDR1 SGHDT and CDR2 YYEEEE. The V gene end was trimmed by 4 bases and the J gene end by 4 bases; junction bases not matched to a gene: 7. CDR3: CASSQRDRGLSDTQYF. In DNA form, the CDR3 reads TGTGCCAGCAGCCAGCGGGACAGGGGGCTCTCAGATACGCAGTATTTT.

CDR3 protein: CASSRGQNAYGYTF. CDR3 DNA sequence: TGTGCCAGCAGCCGGGGGCAAAACGCCTATGGCTACACCTTC. The rearrangement joins TRBV7-9 to TRBJ1-2, with D perhaps matching TRBD1 (6 bases). This CDR3 is 14 amino acids long. Germline CDR1 and CDR2: SEHNR and FQNEAQ (reference sequence). V lost 5 bases and J lost 4, with 14 bases in between.

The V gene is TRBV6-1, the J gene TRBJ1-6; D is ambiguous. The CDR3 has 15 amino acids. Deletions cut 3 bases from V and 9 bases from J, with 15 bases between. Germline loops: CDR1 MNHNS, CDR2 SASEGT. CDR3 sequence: CASSDSPVQASPLHF. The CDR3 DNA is TGTGCCAGCAGTGATAGCCCGGTTCAAGCTTCACCCCTCCACTTT.

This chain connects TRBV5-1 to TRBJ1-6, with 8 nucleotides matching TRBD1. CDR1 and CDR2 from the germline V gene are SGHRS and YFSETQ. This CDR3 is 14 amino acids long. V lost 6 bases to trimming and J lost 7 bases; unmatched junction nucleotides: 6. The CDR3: CASTSGGWNSPLHF. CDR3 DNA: TGCGCCAGCACTTCAGGGGGCTGGAATTCACCCCTCCACTTT.

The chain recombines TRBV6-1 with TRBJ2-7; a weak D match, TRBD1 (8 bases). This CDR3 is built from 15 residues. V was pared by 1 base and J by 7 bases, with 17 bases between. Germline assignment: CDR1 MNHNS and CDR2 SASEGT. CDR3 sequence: CASSEGTGRGREQYF. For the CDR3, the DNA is TGTGCCAGCAGTGAAGGGACAGGGAGGGGTAGAGAGCAGTACTTC.

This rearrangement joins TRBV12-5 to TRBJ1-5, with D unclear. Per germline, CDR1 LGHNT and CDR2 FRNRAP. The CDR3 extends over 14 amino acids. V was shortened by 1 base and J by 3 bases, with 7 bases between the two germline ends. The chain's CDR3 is CASGLGQANQPQHF. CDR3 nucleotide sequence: TGTGCTAGTGGTTTGGGGCAGGCCAATCAGCCCCAGCATTTT.

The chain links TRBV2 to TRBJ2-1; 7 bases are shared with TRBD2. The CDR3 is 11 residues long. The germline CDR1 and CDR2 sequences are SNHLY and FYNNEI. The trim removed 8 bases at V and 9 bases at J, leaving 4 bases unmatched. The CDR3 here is CASQLAVEQFF. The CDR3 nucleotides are TGTGCCAGCCAGCTAGCGGTTGAGCAGTTCTTC.

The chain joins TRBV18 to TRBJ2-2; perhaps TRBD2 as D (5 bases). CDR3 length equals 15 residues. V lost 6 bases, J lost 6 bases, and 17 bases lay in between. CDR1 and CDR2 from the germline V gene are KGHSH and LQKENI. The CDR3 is CASSLGLTRPGELFF. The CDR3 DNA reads TGTGCCAGCTCTCTCGGACTCACCCGGCCCGGGGAGCTGTTTTTT. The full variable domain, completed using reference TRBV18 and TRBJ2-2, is NAGVMQNPRHLVRRRGQEARLRCSPMKGHSHVYWYRQLPEEGLKFMVYLQKENIIDESGMPKERFSAEFPKEGPSILRIQQVVRGDSAAYFCASSLGLTRPGELFFGEGSRLTVL.

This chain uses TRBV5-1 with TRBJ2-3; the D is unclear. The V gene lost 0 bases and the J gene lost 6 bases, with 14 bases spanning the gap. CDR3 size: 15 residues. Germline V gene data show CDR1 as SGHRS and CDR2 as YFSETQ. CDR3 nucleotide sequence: TGCGCCAGCAGCTTGGAGGTGGGCATTGTTGATACGCAGTATTTT. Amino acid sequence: CASSLEVGIVDTQYF. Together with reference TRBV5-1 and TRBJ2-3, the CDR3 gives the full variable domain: KAGVTQTPRYLIKTRGQQVTLSCSPISGHRSVSWYQQTPGQGLQFLFEYFSETQRNKGNFPGRFSGRQFSNSRSEMNVSTLELGDSALYLCASSLEVGIVDTQYFGPGTRLTVL.

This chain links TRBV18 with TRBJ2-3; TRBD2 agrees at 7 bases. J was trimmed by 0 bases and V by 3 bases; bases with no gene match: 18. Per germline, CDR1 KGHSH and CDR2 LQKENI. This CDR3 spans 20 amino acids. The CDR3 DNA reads TGTGCCAGCTCACCCGGCACAGCCATGGTGGCGGGGGATAGCACAGATACGCAGTATTTT. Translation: CASSPGTAMVAGDSTDTQYF.

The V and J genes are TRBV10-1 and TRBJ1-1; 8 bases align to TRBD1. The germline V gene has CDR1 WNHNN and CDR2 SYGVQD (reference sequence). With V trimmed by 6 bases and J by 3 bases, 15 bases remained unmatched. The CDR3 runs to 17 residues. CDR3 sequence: CASRRDRGLTGDTEAFF. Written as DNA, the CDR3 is TGCGCCAGCAGGAGAGACAGGGGACTGACGGGGGACACTGAAGCTTTCTTT.

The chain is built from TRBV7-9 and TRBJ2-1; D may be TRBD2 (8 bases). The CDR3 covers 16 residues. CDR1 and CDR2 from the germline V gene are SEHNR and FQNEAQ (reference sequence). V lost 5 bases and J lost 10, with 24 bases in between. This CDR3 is CASSPKFGLARGEQFF. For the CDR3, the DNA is TGTGCCAGCAGCCCTAAATTCGGACTAGCCAGGGGGGAGCAGTTCTTC.

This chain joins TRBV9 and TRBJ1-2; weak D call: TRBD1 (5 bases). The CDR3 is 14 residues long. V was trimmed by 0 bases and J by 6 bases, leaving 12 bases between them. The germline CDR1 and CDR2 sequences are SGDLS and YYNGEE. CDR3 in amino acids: CASSVDPGIDGYTF. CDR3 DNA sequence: TGTGCCAGCAGCGTAGACCCAGGGATTGATGGCTACACCTTC.

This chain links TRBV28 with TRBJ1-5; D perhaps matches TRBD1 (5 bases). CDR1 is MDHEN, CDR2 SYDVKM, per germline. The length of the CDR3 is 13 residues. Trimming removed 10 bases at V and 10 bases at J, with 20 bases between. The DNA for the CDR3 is TGTGCCACCCTCGTTAAAGGGAGGGGTCCCCAGCATTTT. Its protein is CATLVKGRGPQHF.

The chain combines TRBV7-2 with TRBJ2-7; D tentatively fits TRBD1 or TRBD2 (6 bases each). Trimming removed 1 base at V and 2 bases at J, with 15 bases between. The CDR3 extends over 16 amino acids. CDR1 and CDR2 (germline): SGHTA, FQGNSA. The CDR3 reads CASSLGGAATTYEQYF. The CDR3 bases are TGTGCCAGCAGCTTAGGGGGGGCAGCGACAACCTACGAGCAGTACTTC.

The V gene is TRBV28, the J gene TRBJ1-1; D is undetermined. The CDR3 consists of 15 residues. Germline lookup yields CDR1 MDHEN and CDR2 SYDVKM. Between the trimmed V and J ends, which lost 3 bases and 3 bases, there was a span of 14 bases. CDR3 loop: CASSLLGPVDTEAFF. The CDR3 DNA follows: TGTGCCAGCAGTTTGCTGGGCCCGGTGGACACTGAAGCTTTCTTT. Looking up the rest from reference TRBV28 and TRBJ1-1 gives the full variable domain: DVKVTQSSRYLVKRTGEKVFLECVQDMDHENMFWYRQDPGLGLRLIYFSYDVKMKEKGDIPEGYSVSREKKERFSLILESASTNQTSMYLCASSLLGPVDTEAFFGQGTRLTVV.

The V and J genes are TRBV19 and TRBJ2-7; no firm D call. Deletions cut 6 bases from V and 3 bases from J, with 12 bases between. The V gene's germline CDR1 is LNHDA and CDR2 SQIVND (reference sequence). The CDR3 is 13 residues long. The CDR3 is CASRGNSHYEQYF. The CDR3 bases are TGTGCCAGTAGGGGGAACAGCCACTACGAGCAGTACTTC.

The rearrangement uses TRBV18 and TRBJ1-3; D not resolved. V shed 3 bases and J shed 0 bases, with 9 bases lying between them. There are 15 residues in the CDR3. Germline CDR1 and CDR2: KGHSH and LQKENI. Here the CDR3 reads CASSPGPTSGNTIYF. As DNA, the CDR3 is TGTGCCAGCTCACCTGGTCCCACCTCTGGAAACACCATATATTTT.

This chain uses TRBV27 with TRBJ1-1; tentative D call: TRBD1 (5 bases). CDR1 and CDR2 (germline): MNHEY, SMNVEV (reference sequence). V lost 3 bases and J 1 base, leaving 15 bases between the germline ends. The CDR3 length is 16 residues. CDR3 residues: CASSFFPGARNTEAFF. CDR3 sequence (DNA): TGTGCCAGCAGTTTCTTTCCCGGGGCGAGGAACACTGAAGCTTTCTTT.

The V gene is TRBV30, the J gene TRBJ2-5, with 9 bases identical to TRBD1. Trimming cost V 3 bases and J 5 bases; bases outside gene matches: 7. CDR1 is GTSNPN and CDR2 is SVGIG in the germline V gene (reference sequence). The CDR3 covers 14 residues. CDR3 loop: CAWSGYRGLETQYF. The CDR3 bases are TGTGCCTGGAGCGGATACAGGGGGCTGGAGACCCAGTACTTC.

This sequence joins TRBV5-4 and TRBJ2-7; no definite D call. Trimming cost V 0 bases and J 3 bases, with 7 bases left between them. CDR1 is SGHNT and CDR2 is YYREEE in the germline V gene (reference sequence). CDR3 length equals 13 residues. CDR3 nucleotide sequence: TGTGCCAGCAGCTTGGCCGGGCGCTACGAGCAGTACTTC. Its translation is CASSLAGRYEQYF.

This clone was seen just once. The CDR3 DNA follows: TGTGCCAGCAGCTCAGGGTTTGGGTATGGCTACACCTTC. Translated, it gives CASSSGFGYGYTF. The genes are TRBV5-8 and TRBJ1-2; possible D gene TRBD1, 5 bases. Trimming removed 3 bases from V and 5 bases from J, with 11 bases in between. CDR1 and CDR2 (germline): SGHTS, YDEGEE. This CDR3 has 13 amino acids.

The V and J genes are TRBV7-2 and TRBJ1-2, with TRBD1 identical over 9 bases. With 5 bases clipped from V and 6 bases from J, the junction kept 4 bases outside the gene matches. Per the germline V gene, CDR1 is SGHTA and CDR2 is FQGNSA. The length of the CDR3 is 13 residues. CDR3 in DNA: TGTGCCAGCAGCCAAGGGACAGGGAATGGCTACACCTTC. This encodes CASSQGTGNGYTF.

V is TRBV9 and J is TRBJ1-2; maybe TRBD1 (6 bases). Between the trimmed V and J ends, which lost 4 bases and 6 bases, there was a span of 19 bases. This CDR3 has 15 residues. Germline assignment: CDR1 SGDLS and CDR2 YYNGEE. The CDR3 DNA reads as TGTGCCAGCAGCTCCTCGACAGGATCCCAAAATGGCTACACCTTC. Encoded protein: CASSSSTGSQNGYTF.

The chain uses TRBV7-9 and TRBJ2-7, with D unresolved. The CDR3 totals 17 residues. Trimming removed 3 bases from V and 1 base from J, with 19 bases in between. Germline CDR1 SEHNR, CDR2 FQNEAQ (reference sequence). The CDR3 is CASSFGAGKARSYEQYF. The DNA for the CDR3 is TGTGCCAGCAGCTTTGGAGCAGGAAAAGCTAGATCCTACGAGCAGTACTTC.

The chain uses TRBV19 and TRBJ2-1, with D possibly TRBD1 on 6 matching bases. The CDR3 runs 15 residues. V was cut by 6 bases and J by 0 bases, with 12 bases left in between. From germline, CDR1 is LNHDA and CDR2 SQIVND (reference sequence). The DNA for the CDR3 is TGTGCCAGTAGCCGACAGGCGTACTCCTACAATGAGCAGTTCTTC. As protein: CASSRQAYSYNEQFF.

For the CDR3, the DNA is TGTGCCAGCAGCGCCGAAACAGGGAGGGGACGAACAACTAATGAAAAACTGTTTTTT. This translates into CASSAETGRGRTTNEKLFF. The gene calls are TRBV9 and TRBJ1-4, with a tentative D call TRBD1 (6 bases). The germline V and J ends were trimmed by 3 bases and 0 bases, with 21 bases remaining between them. Per germline, CDR1 SGDLS and CDR2 YYNGEE. The CDR3 sequence is 19 residues long.